Described below is a single T cell receptor beta chain sequence and its context. The target of this receptor is not known. One base away there is no much larger clone; base qualities are not given. Each PCR received spiked-in synthetic TCR analog templates so that absolute template abundance could be estimated from read counts. Using the immunoSEQ assay, TCRbeta CDR3 regions were amplified from genomic DNA with bias-controlled V and J gene primers. Sequencing of rearranged TCRbeta segments was performed at approximately 20X coverage. In the original analysis: Clustering was used to correct sequencing errors, and CDR3s were annotated against IMGT to assign V, D and J genes. Downstream analyses used only productive TCRbeta rearrangements, leaving out any out-of-frame or stop-codon sequences. Clonality was calculated as one minus the Shannon entropy normalized by the log of the number of unique productive sequences. Fisher's exact test with Benjamini-Hochberg correction, using a cutoff of adjusted p below 0.01, was how clones that differed between time points or between blood and tumor were identified. TCRdb holds this immuneACCESS table with in-frame rearrangements only. Some clones are missing; in checked studies, unresolved V genes explain under half, and the rest has no known cause. That table furnishes V, J and clone size, whereas the DNA furnished D and trimming. The sample table holds about 74,000 clones, of which 84% were seen once. The ten largest clones add up to 4% to 6% of the sample.

This sample stems from a study of PD-L1 blockade in urothelial cancer (dated by TCRdb to between 2016 and 2019). Study-wide context: Therapy was started in about 2014 for all patients, and atezolizumab 1,200 mg was administered intravenously every 3 weeks. About nine tenths of the roughly 29 patients were identified as males with urothelial cancer of bladder origin, and a prior smoking history was reported by 18 of 29 patients. An ECOG performance status of 0 or 1 was recorded for the patients, and 0 to 3 prior chemotherapy regimens had been received by the patients. Blood samples were analyzed at two time points: 3 weeks after treatment start (second dose) and 6 weeks after treatment start. A median of roughly 140,000 T cells and some 82,000 unique TCRs was obtained from blood samples, and a median clonality of roughly 0.082 was observed. An exploratory multi-omic analysis was conducted of the somatic, immune and clinical correlates of response to PD-L1 blockade with atezolizumab in urothelial cancer. Pretreatment tumor samples, along with matched peripheral blood serially collected before and after atezolizumab treatment, were subjected to TCR sequencing. Durable clinical benefit was defined as progression-free survival longer than 6 months, and TCR features were also tested against progression-free and overall survival. In the same patients, whole exome sequencing and RNA sequencing of pretreatment tumors were performed in addition to TCR sequencing. Durable clinical benefit was achieved by nine patients but not by the remaining 20. Under 30 patients had pretreatment blood TCR-seq, roughly 25 had at least one posttreatment blood collection, and roughly 25 had tumor TCR-seq.

Including cysteine and phenylalanine, the CDR3 has 15 amino acids. The sequence is cut down to CDR3 DNA, 45 bases in frame from base 1. V is trimmed back by 1 base and J by 8 bases, and the junction contains 7 bases that no gene match accounts for. CDR1 SGHAT and CDR2 FQNNGV were looked up in the germline V gene. The cohort comprised 25 to 30 patients with locally advanced or metastatic urothelial carcinoma treated at Memorial Sloan Kettering on a trial protocol. Peripheral blood mononuclear cells were collected pretreatment and during treatment, with between 1 and 8 total time points per patient. The Qiagen DNeasy Blood extraction kit was used to purify genomic DNA from total PBMCs and from tumor samples. Collected pretreatment and during treatment, PBMCs were isolated and stored as previously described. Study-wide conclusions, independent of this receptor: Because of the small sample size (n of about 29) and the many exploratory analyses performed, the results are intended to be regarded as hypothesis-generating. Among patients with durable benefit, tumor-associated TCR clones showed greater expansion in peripheral blood 3 weeks after treatment started (n ≈ 23, p = 0.022). A pretreatment peripheral blood TCR clonality below the median was linked to improved progression-free and overall survival.

This sample comprised PBMCs, obtained around atezolizumab (anti-PD-L1) treatment. The sequence is built from TRBV11-2 and TRBJ2-1; 8 central bases correspond to TRBD2. The origin of this receptor is a man in his 70s with urothelial cancer. DNA sequence: TGTGCCAGCAGCTTAGGGAGGACTAGCCCGGATGAGCAGTTCTTC. This yields the protein CASSLGRTSPDEQFF.